This T cell receptor beta chain originates from a study of blood T cell repertoires in COVID-19. This CDR3 comprises 14 residues. TCRdb keeps only in-frame clones here, not all; method: immunoSEQ multiplex PCR. The table records 250,000 or so clones, about 87% of them present only once. The clonotype comes from a woman in her 30s with COVID-19, enrolled during active disease. V and J are TRBV21-1 and TRBJ2-3; the table calls TRBD2, which could not be checked here. TRBV21-1 is described as a pseudogene. The sequenced material came from peripheral blood. The CDR3 DNA sequence: TGTGCCAACCACGGGGGAGCTGGGGTGGGTACGCAGTATTTT. It codes for CANHGGAGVGTQYF.